This T cell receptor (beta chain) appears in the sequencing data of a study of OX40 agonist ivuxolimab in advanced cancers. The wider study: The study enrolled dose-escalation patients with hepatocellular carcinoma, melanoma, renal cell or head and neck cancer. Of the patients, three showed partial responses, one with hepatocellular carcinoma and two with cutaneous melanoma. Study-wide findings and caveats: On average, CD8+ T cells had more expanded clones than CD4+. At 0.1-3.0 mg/kg, partial responders had clonal expansion among the lowest observed.

Comments on this clone: Its antigen is not known.

TCRdb keeps only in-frame clones here, not all; method: immunoSEQ multiplex PCR. This sample yields some 59,000 clones, of which 85% to 90% are seen a single time; about 5% belongs to the top ten. Sequenced here: CD4+ or CD8+ T cells sorted from blood, sampled in a trial of the OX40 agonist ivuxolimab. This TCR was recovered from an adult with an advanced solid tumor such as melanoma, head and neck, liver or kidney cancer.

CDR3: CASSFQSQIGFGQETQYF. CDR3 bases: TGTGCCAGCAGCTTCCAATCTCAAATAGGTTTTGGCCAAGAGACCCAGTACTTC. V gene TRBV7-2 combines with J gene TRBJ2-5; no clear D. Germline assignment: CDR1 SGHTA and CDR2 FQGNSA. Trimming took 3 bases from V and 1 from J, leaving 21 bases between them. CDR3 size: 18 residues.